This TCR beta chain derives from a study of T-cell memory formation after mild COVID-19. Study-level background: Clustering of TCRs was largely donor specific.

Study observations and caveats: Contracting clones from day 15 to 85 showed balanced CD4/CD8; later expanders favored CD4+.

cDNA libraries for TCR alpha and TCR beta, carrying sample barcodes and UMIs, came from 5'RACE with constant-segment primers. TCRdb re-derived calls from the 5' RACE reads in MiXCR, one entry per CDR3 protein. Of about 390,000 distinct CDR3 sequences listed, 20% to 25% are singletons. With regard to this clonotype: Its cognate antigen is unknown.

Germline trimming cut 6 bases from V and 0 bases from J; bases unmatched to any gene: 4. In germline, CDR1 is MNHNY, CDR2 SVGAGI (reference sequence). The CDR3 contains 15 residues. This TCR was recovered from an adult woman who had mild COVID-19 (a few samples of this study predate the infection). Cell type and time point are not known. The gene calls are TRBV6-6 and TRBJ2-1, with TRBD2 matching 8 bases. Sequenced input: PBMCs or a T cell subset sorted from them (not recorded which). CDR3 DNA sequence: TGTGCCAGCAGCCAGCGGGGGCGCTCCTACAATGAGCAGTTCTTC. Protein: CASSQRGRSYNEQFF.